This T cell receptor (beta chain) originates from a study of shared clonotypes between healthy human individuals. Each sorted subset replicate got 200 ng genomic DNA, approximately 27,000 genomes. Per the authors' pipeline: Because ImmunoSEQ provided only junction sequences with no quality scores, the filtering differed. Sequenced by immunoSEQ multiplex PCR; TCRdb stores in-frame clones only, minus some. From that table come the V and J calls and clone size; the DNA was used to work out D and trimming. Here the sample spans some 1 million clones, around 76% being singletons. Study-wide results and caveats: For sorted subsets, rarefaction showed incomplete sequencing despite large depth.

Naive CD4+ cells were CD45RA-selected; the remaining cells were memory. As for this clone: What it binds is not known.

Trimming removed 4 bases at V and 0 bases at J, with 14 bases between. Germline CDR1 is SGDLS and CDR2 is YYNGEE. CDR3 length: 17 amino acids. This TCR derives from a man between 18 and 35 years old in good health. The chain links TRBV9 to TRBJ2-6; D is unresolved. Sequenced material: memory CD4+ T cells sorted from blood. Regarding subset: CD45RA-negative fraction. DNA for the CDR3: TGTGCCAGCAGCCCCCCGGGCCGTACCTCTGGGGCCAACGTCCTGACTTTC. It codes for CASSPPGRTSGANVLTF.